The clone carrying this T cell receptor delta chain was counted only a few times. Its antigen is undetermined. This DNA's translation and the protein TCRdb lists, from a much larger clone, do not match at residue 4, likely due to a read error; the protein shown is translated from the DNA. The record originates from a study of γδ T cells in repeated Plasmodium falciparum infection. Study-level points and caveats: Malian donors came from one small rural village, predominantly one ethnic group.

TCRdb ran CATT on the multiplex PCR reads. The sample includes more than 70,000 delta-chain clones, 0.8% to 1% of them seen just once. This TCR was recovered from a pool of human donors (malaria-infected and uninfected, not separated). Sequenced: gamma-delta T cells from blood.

The DNA of the CDR3 is TGTGCTCTTAGGGAAAGCGGATCATTCCTAAGGAGGGGGATGGGGGGATCGAGGCCCGATGAAGCGGCACAACTCTTCTTT. Amino acids: CALRESGSFLRRGMGGSRPDEAAQLFF. The chain couples TRDV1 to TRDJ2; a weak D match, TRDD3 (7 bases). TCRdb is silent on the J gene; assignment here came from matching the DNA to germline. CDR1 and CDR2 from the germline V gene are TSWWSYY and QGS. The CDR3 has 27 residues.